Presented here are 27 T cell receptor beta chains from one specimen sequenced in a study of cytomegalovirus exposure and HLA in healthy donors. This table comes from immunoSEQ multiplex PCR, and its TCRdb copy is limited to in-frame clones, with some not included. The profile covers about 360,000 clones, with roughly 88% appearing a single time and under 0.9% taken by the ten largest. Sequenced material: PBMCs. The receptors were gathered from a young woman in good health and CMV-seronegative.

The chain has TRBV19 and TRBJ2-7, with 13 bases matching TRBD2. Germline-derived CDR1 and CDR2 are LNHDA and SQIVND (reference sequence). The junction had 6 bases not matched to a gene; V was cut back by 3 bases and J by 1 base. The CDR3 is 17 residues long. The CDR3 reads CASSIYGTSGMSYEQYF. For the CDR3, the DNA is TGTGCCAGTAGTATTTACGGGACTAGCGGGATGTCCTACGAGCAGTACTTC.

The V gene is TRBV29-1, the J gene TRBJ1-4; D is unclear. CDR3 size: 15 residues. V was cut by 1 base and J by 2 bases, with 11 bases left in between. CDR1 and CDR2 (germline): SQVTM, ANQGSEA. For the CDR3, the DNA is TGCAGCGTTGAAGCCGGGAGGGCGACTAATGAAAAACTGTTTTTT. Encoded protein: CSVEAGRATNEKLFF.

This chain connects TRBV7-8 to TRBJ2-7; TRBD1 is a possible D gene (5 bases). The CDR3 runs 13 residues. Per the germline V gene, CDR1 is SGHVS and CDR2 is FQNEAQ. V lost 3 bases and J lost 0, with 6 bases in between. The CDR3 loop reads CASSFDSSYEQYF. CDR3 sequence (DNA): TGTGCCAGCAGCTTTGACAGCTCCTACGAGCAGTACTTC.

V usage is TRBV21-1 and J usage is TRBJ1-5; the D call in the table, TRBD1, was not verified against the DNA. TRBV21-1 represents a pseudogene. The CDR3 totals 15 residues. The CDR3 loop reads CASSKRQGGNQPQHF. As DNA, the CDR3 is TGTGCCAGCAGCAAAAGACAGGGGGGCAATCAGCCCCAGCATTTT.

The chain couples TRBV4-2 to TRBJ2-5; 11 positions match TRBD1. This CDR3 has 17 amino acids. CDR1 and CDR2 (germline): LGHNA, YNFKEQ. V lost 0 bases and J lost 4; bases outside the gene matches: 7. The CDR3 bases are TGTGCCAGCAGCCAAGAACTTCCGGGACAGGGGGTAGAGACCCAGTACTTC. Translating it yields CASSQELPGQGVETQYF.

The rearrangement joins TRBV27 to TRBJ2-7, with TRBD2 identical over 7 bases. J was trimmed by 1 base and V by 5 bases; bases with no gene match: 8. The CDR3 is 15 residues long. The germline CDR1 and CDR2 sequences are MNHEY and SMNVEV (reference sequence). The CDR3 reads CASSTLAGVSYEQYF. The CDR3 DNA reads as TGTGCCAGCAGTACCCTCGCGGGAGTGTCCTACGAGCAGTACTTC.

The chain links TRBV27 to TRBJ2-5; D uncertain. This CDR3 is 12 amino acids long. Germline values: CDR1 MNHEY, CDR2 SMNVEV (reference sequence). Between the trimmed V and J ends, which lost 6 bases and 2 bases, there was a span of 7 bases. CDR3 DNA sequence: TGTGCCAGCAGGGCAGGTCAAGAGACCCAGTACTTC. Translating gives CASRAGQETQYF.

CDR3 nucleotide sequence: TGTGCCAGCAGTGAACCAGGGACAGGAGTTCGGCGGGGCTACACCTTC. Encoded protein: CASSEPGTGVRRGYTF. The V and J genes are TRBV6-1 and TRBJ1-2; 8 bases line up with TRBD1. CDR1 and CDR2 from the germline V gene are MNHNS and SASEGT. Germline trimming cut 2 bases from V and 8 bases from J; bases unmatched to any gene: 13. CDR3 length: 16 amino acids.

Remarks on this clone: The junction does not match germline at one end; this may be a read error. The rearrangement joins TRBV2 to TRBJ2-1, with a tentative D call TRBD2 (5 bases). The CDR3 covers 13 residues. CDR1 is SNHLY and CDR2 is FYNNEI in the germline V gene. The chain's CDR3 is CASSAEDWVSGIF. The CDR3 nucleotides read TGTGCCAGCAGCGCTGAGGACTGGGTGAGCGGAATCTTC.

This clone was counted a single time. The rearrangement links TRBV5-1 to TRBJ2-2; the D gene is possibly TRBD1 (5 bases). Germline CDR1 reads SGHRS; CDR2 reads YFSETQ. V dropped 4 bases and J dropped 1 base, with 17 bases sitting between them. CDR3 length equals 17 residues. The CDR3 sequence is CASSPLMGQMNTGELFF. The CDR3 region has the DNA TGCGCCAGCAGCCCCCTTATGGGGCAGATGAACACCGGGGAGCTGTTTTTT.

This chain links TRBV30 with TRBJ1-6; D remains unclear. V lost 3 bases, J lost 0 bases, and 9 bases lay in between. This CDR3 spans 15 amino acids. Germline loops: CDR1 GTSNPN, CDR2 SVGIG (reference sequence). The CDR3, as DNA: TGTGCCTGGAGACTTCGGAGCTCCTATAATTCACCCCTCCACTTT. Translated: CAWRLRSSYNSPLHF.

CDR3 DNA: TGTGCCTCCCGCGGGGCTAGCGGGGACAAAGAGACCCAGTACTTC. Translation gives CASRGASGDKETQYF. The chain links TRBV2 to TRBJ2-5; 9 bases agree with TRBD2. The CDR3 is made up of 15 amino acids. The V gene end was trimmed by 11 bases and the J gene end by 3 bases; junction bases not matched to a gene: 13. Germline V gene sequence: CDR1 SNHLY, CDR2 FYNNEI.

The V gene is TRBV15, the J gene TRBJ1-6; 8 positions agree with TRBD1. Germline CDR1 reads LNHNV; CDR2 reads YYDKDF (reference sequence). The V gene end was trimmed by 5 bases and the J gene end by 7 bases; junction bases not matched to a gene: 10. The length of the CDR3 is 16 residues. The chain's CDR3 is CATSGQGAVMNSPLHF. CDR3 DNA sequence: TGTGCCACCAGCGGCCAGGGGGCGGTCATGAATTCACCCCTCCACTTT.

V gene TRBV10-2 combines with J gene TRBJ2-5, with D possibly being TRBD1 (5 bases). Germline V gene sequence: CDR1 WSHSY, CDR2 SAAADI. Trimming removed 8 bases from V and 6 bases from J, with 7 bases in between. The CDR3 covers 10 residues. The CDR3, as DNA: TGCGCCAGCTGGGGCCAGACCCAGTACTTC. Residues: CASWGQTQYF.

This clone was seen many times. The chain employs TRBV25-1 and TRBJ2-7; tentative D call: TRBD1 (6 bases). The CDR3 covers 14 residues. Germline lookup yields CDR1 MGHDK and CDR2 SYGVNS. The ends were cut back, 3 bases at V and 5 bases at J, with 14 bases in the middle. Written as DNA, the CDR3 is TGTGCCAGCAGTGATTCGGGCAGGGGTAACGAGCAGTACTTC. It is translated as CASSDSGRGNEQYF.

The chain links TRBV11-2 to TRBJ2-3; D perhaps matches TRBD2 (6 bases). Trimming took off 4 bases at V and 2 bases at J, with 13 bases between the two ends. The CDR3 covers 15 residues. Germline V gene sequence: CDR1 SGHAT, CDR2 FQNNGV. The CDR3 nucleotides read TGTGCCAGCAGCTGGTTTAGCGGTTACACAGATACGCAGTATTTT. Protein: CASSWFSGYTDTQYF.

V and J are TRBV5-1 and TRBJ2-1; TRBD1 matches at 8 bases. CDR1 SGHRS and CDR2 YFSETQ come from the germline V gene. Germline trimming cut 5 bases from V and 6 bases from J; bases unmatched to any gene: 7. The CDR3 loop spans 14 amino acids. The CDR3 nucleotides read TGCGCCAGCAGTTCGGACAGGGAGATCAATGAGCAGTTCTTC. It specifies CASSSDREINEQFF.

This rearrangement joins TRBV29-1 to TRBJ2-1; 9 bases align to TRBD2. Trimming at V came to 3 bases and at J to 15 bases, leaving 12 bases not matched to a gene. The CDR3 contains 13 residues. Germline values: CDR1 SQVTM, CDR2 ANQGSEA. CDR3 sequence (DNA): TGCAGCGTTGAGGGGCTAGCGGGAAGTGAACGGTTCTTC. It specifies CSVEGLAGSERFF.

The chain carries TRBV7-3 and TRBJ2-5, with a possible D match to TRBD2 (6 bases). V was shortened by 5 bases and J by 3 bases, with 10 bases between the two germline ends. This CDR3 contains 13 residues. Germline-derived CDR1 and CDR2 are SGHTA and FQGTGA. Written as DNA, the CDR3 is TGTGCCAGCAGCCGAACTAGCAAAGAGACCCAGTACTTC. Amino acid sequence: CASSRTSKETQYF.

This clone has only one observation. This chain links TRBV10-2 with TRBJ2-2; 11 bases align to TRBD2. The CDR3 contains 15 residues. Germline V gives CDR1 WSHSY, CDR2 SAAADI. V lost 6 bases to trimming and J lost 7 bases; unmatched junction nucleotides: 7. CDR3 sequence reads: CASRIGTSGYGELFF. As DNA, the CDR3 is TGCGCCAGCAGGATAGGGACTAGCGGATACGGGGAGCTGTTTTTT.

The V and J genes are TRBV28 and TRBJ1-1; D uncertain. V lost 8 bases, J lost 2 bases, and 6 bases lay in between. CDR3 length: 11 amino acids. Germline values: CDR1 MDHEN, CDR2 SYDVKM. CDR3 in DNA: TGTGCCAGCCTTTTTAACACTGAAGCTTTCTTT. Translation gives CASLFNTEAFF. The whole variable domain, remainder taken from reference TRBV28 and TRBJ1-1, is DVKVTQSSRYLVKRTGEKVFLECVQDMDHENMFWYRQDPGLGLRLIYFSYDVKMKEKGDIPEGYSVSREKKERFSLILESASTNQTSMYLCASLFNTEAFFGQGTRLTVV.

The chain employs TRBV6-1 and TRBJ2-1, with TRBD2 matching 8 bases. Trimming at V came to 2 bases and at J to 9 bases, leaving 9 bases not matched to a gene. Per the germline V gene, CDR1 is MNHNS and CDR2 is SASEGT. The CDR3 runs to 15 residues. The CDR3 DNA follows: TGTGCCAGCAGTGAAAGCTCCGGGAGGGTTGGTGAGCAGTTCTTC. Amino acid sequence: CASSESSGRVGEQFF.

This clone has a handful of counts. The V and J genes are TRBV7-2 and TRBJ2-5, with 14 bases identical to TRBD2. Trimming at V came to 5 bases and at J to 8 bases, leaving 7 bases not matched to a gene. The CDR3 runs to 15 residues. The germline V gene encodes CDR1 SGHTA and CDR2 FQGNSA. The CDR3 nucleotides read TGTGCCAGCAGCCCGCAGGGGACTAGCGGGAGAACCCAGTACTTC. Residues: CASSPQGTSGRTQYF.

The genes are TRBV5-1 and TRBJ1-1, with 7 nucleotides matching TRBD1. Per germline, CDR1 SGHRS and CDR2 YFSETQ. V shed 3 bases, J shed 1 base, and the junction held 3 bases outside the gene matches. There are 14 residues in the CDR3. The CDR3 region is CASSWGQTNTEAFF. In DNA, the CDR3 is TGCGCCAGCAGCTGGGGACAGACGAACACTGAAGCTTTCTTT.

This clone was counted a single time. The chain recombines TRBV7-2 with TRBJ2-3; D may be TRBD2 (5 bases). The CDR3 sequence is 14 residues long. Germline CDR1 reads SGHTA; CDR2 reads FQGNSA. V lost 5 bases and J 2 bases, leaving 11 bases between the germline ends. The chain's CDR3 is CASSRTGNTDTQYF. The CDR3, as DNA: TGTGCCAGCAGCCGAACCGGGAACACAGATACGCAGTATTTT.

For this clone: Relative to the germline gene, one junction end is altered; a read error may explain this. The rearrangement joins TRBV5-1 to TRBJ2-6; 7 positions agree with TRBD1. The CDR3 length is 12 residues. Germline CDR1 reads SGHRS; CDR2 reads YFSETQ. CDR3 bases: TGCGCCAGCAGCGAGGTGGACAGGCCCCAGTCTTTC. It encodes CASSEVDRPQSF.

The chain carries TRBV7-9 and TRBJ1-3; the D gene is possibly TRBD1 (6 bases). The ends were cut back, 1 base at V and 1 base at J, with 17 bases in the middle. Germline CDR1 is SEHNR and CDR2 is FQNEAQ (reference sequence). The CDR3 extends over 18 amino acids. The DNA of the CDR3 is TGTGCCAGCAGCTTAGTACAGGGAAGTAGTATATCTGGAAACACCATATATTTT. Translating gives CASSLVQGSSISGNTIYF.